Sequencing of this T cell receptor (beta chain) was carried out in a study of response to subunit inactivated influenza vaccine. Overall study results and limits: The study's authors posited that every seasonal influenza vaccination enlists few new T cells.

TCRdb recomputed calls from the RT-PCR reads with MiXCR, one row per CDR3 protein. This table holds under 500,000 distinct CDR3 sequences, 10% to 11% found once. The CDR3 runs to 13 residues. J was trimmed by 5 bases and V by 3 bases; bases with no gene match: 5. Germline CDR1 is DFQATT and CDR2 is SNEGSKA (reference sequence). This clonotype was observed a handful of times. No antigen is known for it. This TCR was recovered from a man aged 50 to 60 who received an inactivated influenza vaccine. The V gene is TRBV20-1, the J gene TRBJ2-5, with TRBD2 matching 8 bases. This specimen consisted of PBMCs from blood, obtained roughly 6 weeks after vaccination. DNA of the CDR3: TGCAGTGCTAGTCGGACTAGCAAGGAGACCCAGTACTTC. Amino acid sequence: CSASRTSKETQYF.